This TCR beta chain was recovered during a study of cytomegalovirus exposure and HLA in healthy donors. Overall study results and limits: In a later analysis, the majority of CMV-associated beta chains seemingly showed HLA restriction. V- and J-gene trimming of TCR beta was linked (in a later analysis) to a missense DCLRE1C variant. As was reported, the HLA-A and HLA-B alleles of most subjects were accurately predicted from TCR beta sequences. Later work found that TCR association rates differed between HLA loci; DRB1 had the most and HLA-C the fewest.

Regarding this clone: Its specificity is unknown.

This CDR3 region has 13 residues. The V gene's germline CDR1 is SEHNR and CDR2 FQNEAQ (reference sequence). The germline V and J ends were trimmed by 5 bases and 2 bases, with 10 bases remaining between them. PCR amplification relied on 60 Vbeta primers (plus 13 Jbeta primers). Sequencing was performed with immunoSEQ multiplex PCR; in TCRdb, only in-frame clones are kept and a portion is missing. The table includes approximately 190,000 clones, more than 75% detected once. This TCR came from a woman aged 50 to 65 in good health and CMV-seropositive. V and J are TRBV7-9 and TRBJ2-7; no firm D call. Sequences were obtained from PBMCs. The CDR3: CASSPPQAYEQYF. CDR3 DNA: TGTGCCAGCAGCCCTCCCCAGGCCTACGAGCAGTACTTC. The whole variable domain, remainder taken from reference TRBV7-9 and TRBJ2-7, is DTGVSQNPRHKITKRGQNVTFRCDPISEHNRLYWYRQTLGQGPEFLTYFQNEAQLEKSRLLSDRFSAERPKGSFSTLEIQRTEQGDSAMYLCASSPPQAYEQYFGPGTRLTVT.